This is a list of T cell receptor beta chains from one sample in a study of T-cell memory formation after mild COVID-19. One entry per CDR3 protein results from TCRdb running MiXCR on the 5' RACE reads. The table has 350,000 to 400,000 distinct CDR3 sequences, over 20% seen once; the top ten hold under 15%. The sample was PBMCs or a T cell subset sorted from them (not recorded which). All receptors derive from an adult woman who had mild COVID-19 (a few samples of this study predate the infection). Cell type and time point are not known. Both conserved end residues are trimmed from each CDR3.

V,J,CDR3
TRBV11-3,TRBJ2-3,ASSSAGGHSTDTQY
TRBV4-2,TRBJ1-1,ASSQVPTGGTEAF
TRBV5-6,TRBJ1-1,ASSDRARGGAF
TRBV4-1,TRBJ2-7,ASSQGSEQY
TRBV10-3,TRBJ2-7,AISKGGLATGEQY
TRBV6-2/TRBV6-3,TRBJ2-7,ASRTGTTYSYEQY
TRBV23-1,TRBJ2-2,ASSQSSRFSEQNTGELF
TRBV24-1,TRBJ2-2,ATSDLKAGTGELF
TRBV7-8,TRBJ2-3,ASSPDFYNTDTQY
TRBV11-1,TRBJ2-1,ASSLARSNEQF
TRBV5-4,TRBJ2-5,ASSFRLAREGGETQY
TRBV5-4,TRBJ2-2,ASSSSLKQGYPGELF
TRBV5-4,TRBJ2-6,ASSLHGNSGANVLT
TRBV5-1,TRBJ2-1,ASSLQTATYNEQF
TRBV12-3/TRBV12-4,TRBJ1-2,ASSIGDNYGYT
TRBV11-2,TRBJ2-1,ASSLGQNEQF
TRBV3-1,TRBJ2-1,ASSQMGTVSYNEQF
TRBV7-9,TRBJ2-7,ASSSPHETGAQY
TRBV6-2/TRBV6-3,TRBJ1-5,ASIKDRGNNQPQH
TRBV5-6,TRBJ2-1,ASSLGQPTYNEQF
TRBV14,TRBJ2-2,ASSHERGTGELF
TRBV7-3,TRBJ2-6,ASSLDRPAGANVLT
TRBV5-6,TRBJ1-1,ASSLAGYDTEAF
TRBV5-1,TRBJ2-7,ASSASLTGTAD
TRBV3-1,TRBJ2-1,ASSHEPNEQF
TRBV3-1,TRBJ2-3,ASSQDVAGTYTDTQY
TRBV7-9,TRBJ2-1,ASQTAGISYNEQF
TRBV20-1,TRBJ1-3,SARDRTGTSGNTIY
TRBV27,TRBJ1-1,ASSSGRLPNTEAF
TRBV4-1,TRBJ2-7,ASSPNAFYEQY
TRBV7-9,TRBJ1-2,ASSSSGETGGTNGYT
TRBV29-1,TRBJ2-1,SVGAGTGEQF
TRBV7-7,TRBJ2-1,ASSPTSGSHNEQF
TRBV5-1,TRBJ2-7,ASSLWGPLEQY
TRBV29-1,TRBJ2-2,SVVRGPTNTGELF
TRBV4-3,TRBJ2-3,ASSQSGVAGPDTQY
TRBV7-8,TRBJ2-1,ASSQTDPAGGPYNEQF
TRBV7-2,TRBJ1-2,ASSLDGSYGYT
TRBV7-2,TRBJ2-3,ASSYAASGGAYTQY
TRBV18,TRBJ2-7,ASSHPGLAGAHEQY
TRBV18,TRBJ2-2,ASSPQGRTGELF
TRBV7-8,TRBJ2-2,ASTLGSPNTGELF
TRBV18,TRBJ1-1,ASSPLPLPSTEAF
TRBV6-6,TRBJ1-1,ASRARQGGEAF
TRBV7-9,TRBJ2-2,ASSLDGGWTGELF
TRBV20-1,TRBJ1-6,SAYTGGFNSPLH
TRBV4-1,TRBJ2-1,ASSQEDRAYNEQF
TRBV7-9,TRBJ2-1,ASSLGLAGKSSYNEQF
TRBV7-3,TRBJ2-5,ASSPSGRAETQY
TRBV12-3/TRBV12-4,TRBJ2-5,ASRATGQETQY
TRBV11-2,TRBJ2-3,ASSWGPRGDTQY
TRBV19,TRBJ2-3,ASSTTSGGSTDTQY
TRBV14,TRBJ2-1,ASSQGRGWGGEQF